This T cell receptor (beta chain) was observed in a study of T-cell reconstitution after alpha-beta-depleted transplantation in children (dated by TCRdb to the mid-2010s). Turning to the overall study: Using TCR repertoire profiling, the study followed T-cell immune reconstitution in a quantitative way in children after TCRalphabeta/CD19-depleted allogeneic hematopoietic cell transplantation.

The library relied on PCR. The run used an Illumina HiSeq 2500. To normalize quantification of the TCRbeta repertoire, the TCR libraries were built with molecular barcoding that relied on unique molecular identifiers. Through fastp at Q25 and MiXCR, TCRdb rebuilt clones from the public reads, retaining in-frame beta chains. Duplicate CDR3 protein sequences are folded into a single record with the most common DNA and genes. Recorded for this sample are 60,000 to 85,000 distinct CDR3 sequences; over 15% of them occurred a single time. The ten largest clones add up to approximately 51% of the sample. The sample's treatment or condition, from its label and the paper: allogeneic hematopoietic cell transplantation with graft depleted of TCRalphabeta T cells and CD19 B cells. TCRalphabeta/CD19-depleted allogeneic hematopoietic cell grafts were given to the transplant recipients, all of whom were children.

The paper's findings and limits, for the study overall: In some patients, the high TCRbeta diversity seen at day 60 was put down to recipient T cells and intrathymic progenitors that had survived conditioning. The apparently early alphabetaT-cell count recovery about two months after transplant was reportedly dependent on only several hundred rapidly expanded clones derived from non-depleted graft cells. Over the following months the frequencies of hyperexpanded clones went down, and after one year T-cell counts and TCRbeta diversity were mostly credited to newly produced T cells.

About this clonotype itself: Its antigen has not been determined. Base quality data are lacking; no much larger clone is found one base away.

The specimen comprised PBMCs, mostly from graft donor cells, sampled 360 days after TCRalphabeta/CD19-depleted stem cell transplant. This receptor was obtained from a male patient between 2 and 10 years old who had a stem cell transplant for acute lymphoblastic leukemia, so the T cells may come from the graft donor.

The nucleotide sequence is TGTGCCAGCAGTTTTATTGCGGGAGGTGGGACCGGGGAGCTGTTTTTT. It is translated as CASSFIAGGGTGELFF. This chain joins TRBV28 to TRBJ2-2; 8 central nucleotides agree with TRBD2. Relative to germline, V is missing 3 bases and J is missing 5 bases, with 8 bases of the junction outside any gene match. Measured from the cysteine to the phenylalanine, the CDR3 is 16 residues long. Just the 48-base CDR3 DNA is kept, in frame starting at base 1. CDR1 is given as MDHEN and CDR2 as SYDVKM, both from the germline V gene.